The sequence of this TCR beta chain was determined in a study of blood T cell repertoires in COVID-19 (dated by TCRdb to 2018 to 2021). Some background on the complete study: Collaborator samples came from the United States, Italy and Spain and covered acute and convalescent phases of COVID-19. The prospective study material was composed of cDNA or gDNA derived from T cells, B-cell-depleted T cells, or PBMCs. Deeply sampled blood TCRbeta repertoires from subjects exposed to, actively infected with, or recovered from COVID-19 were included in the dataset. The repertoires were released in a freely available public database intended as a resource for research on the immune response to SARS-CoV-2. The samples were drawn from two sources: the first 160 participants of the ongoing ImmuneRACE study, and about 1,300 subjects contributed by 6 global collaborators. Nearly every sample came with metadata listing a de-identified subject ID, COVID-19 status, age in years and sex. HLA class I and class II types, where available, came from metadata supplied by the sample provider rather than from assay-based typing.

The CDR3 runs 14 residues from the cysteine to the phenylalanine. The retained sequence is limited to the CDR3, 42 bases, with the frame set at the first base. CDR1 SGHTS and CDR2 YDEGEE were looked up in the germline V gene. Between the V and J ends, shortened by 0 bases and 1 base respectively, the junction contains 5 bases. General study outcomes and caveats: The amount of clinical and demographic metadata varied by source and participant and was provided uncurated.

This clone has more than one count but fewer than ten. Its cognate antigen has yet to be identified. Base qualities are not recorded, but no much larger clone differs from it by a single base. TCRbeta CDR3 regions were amplified from genomic DNA using the immunoSEQ Assay, a bias-controlled multiplex PCR. In the authors' own workflow: The number of nucleated cells in each sample was estimated from the amplification of reference gene primers within the assay. To quantify the absolute abundance of each unique TCRbeta CDR3 rearrangement, sequence reads were collapsed and filtered. For each sample, productive Simpson clonality was calculated as the square root of Simpson's diversity index over productive rearrangements. The immuneACCESS repertoire file appears here via TCRdb, limited to in-frame rearrangements. These files lack a portion of the clones; in checked studies, under half of the deficit traces to unresolved V genes, and the cause of the others is not known. V and J calls plus clone size are reproduced from that table; the DNA served to infer D and trimming. A total of 130,000 or so clones appear in this sample, 87% of them only once. The top ten constitute 2% to 2.5% of the sample.

Collaborating institutions collected whole blood in K2EDTA tubes following their own protocols. Collaborator samples were shipped for TCRbeta analysis as frozen whole blood, isolated PBMCs, or DNA extracted from either sample type. The V gene is TRBV5-8 and the J gene is TRBJ1-5, with the D segment identity uncertain. Source material: peripheral blood. The receptor was derived from a woman in her fifties or sixties with acute or convalescent COVID-19. This receptor has the CDR3 CASSLVPSNQPQHF. The DNA is as follows: TGTGCCAGCAGCTTGGTTCCGAGCAATCAGCCCCAGCATTTT.